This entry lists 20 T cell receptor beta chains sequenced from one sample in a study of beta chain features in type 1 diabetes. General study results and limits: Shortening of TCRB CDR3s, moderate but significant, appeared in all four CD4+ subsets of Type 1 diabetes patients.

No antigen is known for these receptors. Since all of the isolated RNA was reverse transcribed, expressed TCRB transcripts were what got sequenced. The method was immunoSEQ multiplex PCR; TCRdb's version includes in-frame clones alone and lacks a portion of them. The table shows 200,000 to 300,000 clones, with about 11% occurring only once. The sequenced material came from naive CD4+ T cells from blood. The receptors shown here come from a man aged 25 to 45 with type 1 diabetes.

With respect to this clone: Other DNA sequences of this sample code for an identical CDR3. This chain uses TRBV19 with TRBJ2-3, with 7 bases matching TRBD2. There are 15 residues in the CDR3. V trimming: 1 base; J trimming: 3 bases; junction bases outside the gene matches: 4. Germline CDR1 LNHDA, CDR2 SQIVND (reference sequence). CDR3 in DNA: TGTGCCAGTAGTATAGGCGGGGGAGGAACAGATACGCAGTATTTT. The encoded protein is CASSIGGGGTDTQYF.

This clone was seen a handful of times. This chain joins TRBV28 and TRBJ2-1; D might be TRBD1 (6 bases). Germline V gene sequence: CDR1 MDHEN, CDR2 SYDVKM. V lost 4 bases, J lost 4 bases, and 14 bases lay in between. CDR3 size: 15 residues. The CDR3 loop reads CASSSPGTPYNEQFF. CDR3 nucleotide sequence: TGTGCCAGCAGTTCCCCCGGGACACCTTACAATGAGCAGTTCTTC.

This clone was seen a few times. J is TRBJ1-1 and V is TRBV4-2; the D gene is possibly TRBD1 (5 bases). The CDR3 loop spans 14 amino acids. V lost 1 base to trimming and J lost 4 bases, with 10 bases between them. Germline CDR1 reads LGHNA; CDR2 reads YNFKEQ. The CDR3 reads CASSQVGLATEAFF. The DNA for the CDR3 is TGTGCCAGCAGCCAAGTGGGACTTGCCACTGAAGCTTTCTTT.

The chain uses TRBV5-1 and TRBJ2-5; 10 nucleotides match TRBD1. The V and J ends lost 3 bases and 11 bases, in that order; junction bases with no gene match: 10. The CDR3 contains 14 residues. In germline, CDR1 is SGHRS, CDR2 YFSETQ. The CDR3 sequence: CASSSSGQGYKQYF. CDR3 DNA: TGCGCCAGCAGCTCGTCGGGACAGGGGTACAAGCAGTACTTC.

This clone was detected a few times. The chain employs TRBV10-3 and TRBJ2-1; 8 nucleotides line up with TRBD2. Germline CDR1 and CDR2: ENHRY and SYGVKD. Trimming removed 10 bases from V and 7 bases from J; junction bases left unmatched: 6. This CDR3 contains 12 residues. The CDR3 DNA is TGTGCCACCTCAGCGGGGGCGAATGAGCAGTTCTTC. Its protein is CATSAGANEQFF.

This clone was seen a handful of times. This CDR3 reads CASRPGQGSKFSNQPQHF. The CDR3 nucleotides read TGTGCCAGCAGGCCGGGACAGGGTTCCAAATTTAGCAATCAGCCCCAGCATTTT. V and J are TRBV28 and TRBJ1-5; 9 bases are a match to TRBD1. CDR1 MDHEN and CDR2 SYDVKM come from the germline V gene. After removal of 6 bases from V and 0 bases from J, the junction contained 12 bases not matched to a gene. The CDR3 has 18 amino acids.

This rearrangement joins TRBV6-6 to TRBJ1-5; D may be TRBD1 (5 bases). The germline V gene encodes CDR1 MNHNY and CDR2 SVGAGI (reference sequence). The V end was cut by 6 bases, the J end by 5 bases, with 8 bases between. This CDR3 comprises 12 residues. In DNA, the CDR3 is TGTGCCAGCAGAGGGGAGGATCAGCCCCAGCATTTT. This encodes CASRGEDQPQHF.

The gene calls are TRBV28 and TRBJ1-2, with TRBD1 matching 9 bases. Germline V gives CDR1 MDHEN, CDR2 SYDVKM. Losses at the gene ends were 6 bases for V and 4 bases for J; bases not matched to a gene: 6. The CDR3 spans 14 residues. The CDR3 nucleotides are TGTGCCAGCAGAACACAGGGGGCTGGCTATGGCTACACCTTC. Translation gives CASRTQGAGYGYTF.

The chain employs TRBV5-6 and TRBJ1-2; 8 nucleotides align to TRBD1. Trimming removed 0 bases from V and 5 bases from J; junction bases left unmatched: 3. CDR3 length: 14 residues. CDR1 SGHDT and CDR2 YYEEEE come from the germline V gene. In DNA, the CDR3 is TGTGCCAGCAGCTTGGCAGGGGGCGCGTATGGCTACACCTTC. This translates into CASSLAGGAYGYTF.

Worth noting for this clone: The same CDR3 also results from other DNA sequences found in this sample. The CDR3 here is CASSPGLASYEQYF. In DNA, the CDR3 is TGCGCCAGCAGCCCGGGACTAGCCTCCTACGAGCAGTACTTC. V usage is TRBV5-1 and J usage is TRBJ2-7; 9 bases agree with TRBD2. Germline assignment: CDR1 SGHRS and CDR2 YFSETQ. The CDR3 sequence is 14 residues long. V gave up 4 bases and J gave up 0 bases; unmatched junction bases: 2.

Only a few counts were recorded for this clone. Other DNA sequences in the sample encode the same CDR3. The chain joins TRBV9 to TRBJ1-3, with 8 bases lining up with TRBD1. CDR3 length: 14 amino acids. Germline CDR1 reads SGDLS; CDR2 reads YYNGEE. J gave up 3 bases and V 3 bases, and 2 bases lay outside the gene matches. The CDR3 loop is CASSGQGSGNTIYF. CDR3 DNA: TGTGCCAGCAGCGGACAGGGGAGTGGAAACACCATATATTTT. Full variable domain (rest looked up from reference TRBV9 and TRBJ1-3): DSGVTQTPKHLITATGQRVTLRCSPRSGDLSVYWYQQSLDQGLQFLIQYYNGEERAKGNILERFSAQQFPDLHSELNLSSLELGDSALYFCASSGQGSGNTIYFGEGSWLTVV.

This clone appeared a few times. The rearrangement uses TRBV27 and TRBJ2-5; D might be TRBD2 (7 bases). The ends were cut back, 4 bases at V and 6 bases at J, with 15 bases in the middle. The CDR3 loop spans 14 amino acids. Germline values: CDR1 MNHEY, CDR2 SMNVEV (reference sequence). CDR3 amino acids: CASSWTRGEQTQYF. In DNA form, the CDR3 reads TGTGCCAGCAGTTGGACTAGGGGGGAGCAGACCCAGTACTTC.

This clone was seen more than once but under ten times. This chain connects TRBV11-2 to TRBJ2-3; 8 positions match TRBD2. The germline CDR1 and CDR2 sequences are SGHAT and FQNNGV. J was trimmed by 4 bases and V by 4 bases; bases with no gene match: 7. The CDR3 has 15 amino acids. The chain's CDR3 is CASSSVGGASDTQYF. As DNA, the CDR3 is TGTGCCAGCAGCTCCGTCGGGGGGGCCTCAGATACGCAGTATTTT.

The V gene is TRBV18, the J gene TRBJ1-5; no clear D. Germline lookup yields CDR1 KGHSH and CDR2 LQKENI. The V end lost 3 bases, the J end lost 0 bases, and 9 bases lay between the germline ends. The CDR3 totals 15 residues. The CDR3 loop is CASSPQETSNQPQHF. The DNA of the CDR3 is TGTGCCAGCTCACCCCAGGAAACTAGCAATCAGCCCCAGCATTTT.

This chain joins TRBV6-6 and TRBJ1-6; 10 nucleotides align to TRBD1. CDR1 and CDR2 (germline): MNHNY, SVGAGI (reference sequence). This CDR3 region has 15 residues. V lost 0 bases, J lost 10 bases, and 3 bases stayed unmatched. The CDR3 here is CASSYSGTGESPLHF. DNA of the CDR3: TGTGCCAGCAGTTACTCGGGGACAGGGGAATCACCCCTCCACTTT.

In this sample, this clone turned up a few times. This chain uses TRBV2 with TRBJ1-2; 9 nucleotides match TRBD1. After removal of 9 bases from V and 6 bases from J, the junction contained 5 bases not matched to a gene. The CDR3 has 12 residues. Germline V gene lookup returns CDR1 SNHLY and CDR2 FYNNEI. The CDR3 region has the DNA TGTGCCAGTTCCGGGACAGGGCATGGCTACACCTTC. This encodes CASSGTGHGYTF.

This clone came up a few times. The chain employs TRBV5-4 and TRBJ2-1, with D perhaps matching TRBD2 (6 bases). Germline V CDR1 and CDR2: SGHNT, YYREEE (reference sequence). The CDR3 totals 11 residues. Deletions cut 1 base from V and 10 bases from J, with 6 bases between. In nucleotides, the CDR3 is TGTGCCAGCAGCTTGAGCGGGGAGCAGTTCTTC. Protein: CASSLSGEQFF.

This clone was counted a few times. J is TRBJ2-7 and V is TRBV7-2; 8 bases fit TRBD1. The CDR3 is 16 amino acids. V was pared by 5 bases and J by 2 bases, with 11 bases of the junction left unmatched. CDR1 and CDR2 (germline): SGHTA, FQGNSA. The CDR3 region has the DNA TGTGCCAGCAGCCCAGGACAGGGAAGAGTCCCCTACGAGCAGTACTTC. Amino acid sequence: CASSPGQGRVPYEQYF.

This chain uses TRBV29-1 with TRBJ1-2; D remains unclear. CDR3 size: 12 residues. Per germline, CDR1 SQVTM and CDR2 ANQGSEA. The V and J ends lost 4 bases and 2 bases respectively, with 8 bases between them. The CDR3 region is CSVGAGNYGYTF. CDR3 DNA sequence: TGCAGCGTTGGGGCCGGAAACTATGGCTACACCTTC.

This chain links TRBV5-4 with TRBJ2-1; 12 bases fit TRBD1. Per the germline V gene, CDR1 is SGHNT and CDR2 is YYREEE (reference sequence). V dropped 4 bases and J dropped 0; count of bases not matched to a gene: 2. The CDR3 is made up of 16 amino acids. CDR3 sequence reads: CASSGTGGNSYNEQFF. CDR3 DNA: TGTGCCAGCAGCGGGACAGGGGGCAACTCCTACAATGAGCAGTTCTTC.